This T cell receptor beta chain was documented in a study of T cells in Graves' hyperthyroidism and ophthalmopathy. What was amplified from RNA transcripts were TCR beta CDR3 regions. A first-round RT-PCR of the TCR CDR3 used the HTBI primer set. TCRdb used MiXCR to reprocess the multiplex PCR reads, holding one entry per CDR3 protein. Here the sample spans about 840,000 distinct CDR3 sequences, about two fifths being singletons. The ends were cut back, 4 bases at V and 0 bases at J, with 17 bases in the middle. The germline V gene encodes CDR1 SGDLS and CDR2 YYNGEE. The CDR3 extends over 17 amino acids. Hyperthyroidism in the patients, aged 18 to 65, was newly diagnosed and under 2 months in duration. Not enrolled were patients with uncontrolled infection, other autoimmune disease, pregnancy or lactation. Every diagnosis used clinical symptoms, serum thyroxine and TRAb, thyroid ultrasound and orbital computed tomography.

The receptor comes from a man between 18 and 35 years old with Graves' hyperthyroidism. The rearrangement uses TRBV9 and TRBJ1-3; tentative D call: TRBD1 (6 bases). Sequencing input: blood. The CDR3 loop is CASSLSGHRISGNTIYF. As DNA, the CDR3 is TGTGCCAGCAGCTTATCGGGACATAGGATCTCTGGAAACACCATATATTTT.